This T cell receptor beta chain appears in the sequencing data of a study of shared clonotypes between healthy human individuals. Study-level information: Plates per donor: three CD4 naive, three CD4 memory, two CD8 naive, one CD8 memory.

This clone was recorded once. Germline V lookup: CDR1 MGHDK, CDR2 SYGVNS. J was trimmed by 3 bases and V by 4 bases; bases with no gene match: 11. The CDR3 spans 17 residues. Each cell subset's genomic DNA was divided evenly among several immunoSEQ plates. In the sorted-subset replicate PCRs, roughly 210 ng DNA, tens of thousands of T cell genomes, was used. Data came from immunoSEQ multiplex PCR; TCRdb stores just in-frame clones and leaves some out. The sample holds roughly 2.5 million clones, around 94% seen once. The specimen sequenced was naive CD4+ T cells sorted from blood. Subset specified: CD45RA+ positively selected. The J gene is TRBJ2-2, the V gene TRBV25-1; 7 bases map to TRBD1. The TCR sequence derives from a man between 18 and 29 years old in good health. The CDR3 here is CASSAISGTEHTGELFF. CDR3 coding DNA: TGTGCCAGCAGTGCAATATCCGGGACAGAGCACACCGGGGAGCTGTTTTTT.